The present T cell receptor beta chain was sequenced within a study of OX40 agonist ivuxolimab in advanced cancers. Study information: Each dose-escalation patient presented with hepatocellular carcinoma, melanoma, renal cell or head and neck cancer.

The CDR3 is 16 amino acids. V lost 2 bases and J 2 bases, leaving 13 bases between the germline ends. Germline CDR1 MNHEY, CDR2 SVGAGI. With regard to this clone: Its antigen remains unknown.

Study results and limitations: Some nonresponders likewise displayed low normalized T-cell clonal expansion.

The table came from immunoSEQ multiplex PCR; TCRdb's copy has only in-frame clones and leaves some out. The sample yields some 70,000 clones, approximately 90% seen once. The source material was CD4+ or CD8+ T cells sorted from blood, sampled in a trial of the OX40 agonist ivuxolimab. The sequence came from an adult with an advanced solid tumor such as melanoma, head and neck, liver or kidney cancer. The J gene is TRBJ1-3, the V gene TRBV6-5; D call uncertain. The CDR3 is CASSYGVTHPGNTIYF. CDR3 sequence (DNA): TGTGCCAGCAGTTACGGGGTCACCCACCCTGGAAACACCATATATTTT.